This T cell receptor (beta chain) was profiled in a study of shared clonotypes between healthy human individuals. Findings of the study overall: Naive subsets typically showed greater estimated richness than memory subsets. Roughly 5% was the fraction of naive CD4 clonotypes found shared across several donors.

Selected positively for CCR7 and CD45RO-negative, naive CD8 cells excluded terminally differentiated effector memory CD45RA+ cells. This clone showed up just once. Its antigen is currently unknown. The CDR3 runs to 16 residues. Germline CDR1 MDHEN, CDR2 SYDVKM. V was trimmed by 6 bases and J by 3 bases, leaving 18 bases between them. Libraries were prepared by immunoSEQ multiplex PCR; TCRdb keeps only in-frame clonotypes and omits some of them. The sample has about 2.2 million clones, 80% to 95% seen once. V gene TRBV28 combines with J gene TRBJ1-5; no clear D gene. This clonotype was obtained from a man in his late teens or twenties in good health. Some clones in this sample may be carry-over from other donors' samples. The sequencing input was naive CD8+ T cells from PBMCs. CDR3 amino acids: CASRITGMRVNQPQHF. In DNA, the CDR3 is TGTGCCAGCAGGATAACCGGAATGAGGGTCAATCAGCCCCAGCATTTT.